The 5 T cell receptor beta chains below all came from one sample that was sequenced in a study of T cells in localized non-small cell lung cancer. The data were produced by immunoSEQ multiplex PCR, yet TCRdb's version contains in-frame clones alone and is incomplete. The sample carries around 130,000 clones, roughly 90% recorded once. This specimen was peripheral blood, taken before any cancer treatment. The origin of the receptors is a female donor older than 55 with stage I lung adenocarcinoma.

The gene calls are TRBV28 and TRBJ1-5, with 7 bases lining up with TRBD1. The germline gives CDR1 MDHEN, CDR2 SYDVKM. V trimming: 4 bases; J trimming: 0 bases; junction bases outside the gene matches: 6. The CDR3 has 16 amino acids. The CDR3 DNA sequence: TGTGCCAGCAGTTACGGACAGGCGTATAGCAATCAGCCCCAGCATTTT. Its translation: CASSYGQAYSNQPQHF. Combining the CDR3 with reference TRBV28 and TRBJ1-5 gives the whole variable domain DVKVTQSSRYLVKRTGEKVFLECVQDMDHENMFWYRQDPGLGLRLIYFSYDVKMKEKGDIPEGYSVSREKKERFSLILESASTNQTSMYLCASSYGQAYSNQPQHFGDGTRLSIL.

This chain uses TRBV2 with TRBJ1-4; D uncertain. The CDR3 has 15 residues. The germline V gene encodes CDR1 SNHLY and CDR2 FYNNEI. The germline V and J ends were trimmed by 4 bases and 5 bases, with 14 bases remaining between them. The CDR3 DNA sequence: TGTGCCAGCAGTGTTATATCCCAGGAAAATGAAAAACTGTTTTTT. Translating gives CASSVISQENEKLFF.

The sample holds one count of this clone. The V gene is TRBV5-4, the J gene TRBJ2-5; the D gene is possibly TRBD2 (6 bases). The germline CDR1 and CDR2 sequences are SGHNT and YYREEE (reference sequence). Between the trimmed V and J ends, which lost 2 bases and 4 bases, there was a span of 12 bases. This CDR3 region has 14 residues. The CDR3 here is CASSLAGRAETQYF. DNA of the CDR3: TGTGCCAGCAGCTTAGCCGGGAGAGCAGAGACCCAGTACTTC.

V and J are TRBV6-1 and TRBJ2-5, with no clear D. The CDR3 sequence is 11 residues long. The germline V gene has CDR1 MNHNS and CDR2 SASEGT. V shed 8 bases and J shed 5 bases, with 9 bases lying between them. The CDR3 DNA reads TGTGCCAGCCAGGCAGTGGAGACCCAGTACTTC. Its protein product is CASQAVETQYF.

The V and J genes are TRBV11-3 and TRBJ2-1, with D maybe TRBD2 (9 bases). The CDR3 totals 16 residues. Trimming removed 5 bases at V and 4 bases at J, with 18 bases between. Germline CDR1 reads SGHNT; CDR2 reads YENEEA. In DNA, the CDR3 is TGTGCCAGCAGCCAGGGGGCGGGAGGGTTATACAATGAGCAGTTCTTC. As protein: CASSQGAGGLYNEQFF. Variable domain in full (rest from reference TRBV11-3 and TRBJ2-1): EAGVVQSPRYKIIEKKQPVAFWCNPISGHNTLYWYLQNLGQGPELLIRYENEEAVDDSQLPKDRFSAERLKGVDSTLKIQPAELGDSAVYLCASSQGAGGLYNEQFFGPGTRLTVL.